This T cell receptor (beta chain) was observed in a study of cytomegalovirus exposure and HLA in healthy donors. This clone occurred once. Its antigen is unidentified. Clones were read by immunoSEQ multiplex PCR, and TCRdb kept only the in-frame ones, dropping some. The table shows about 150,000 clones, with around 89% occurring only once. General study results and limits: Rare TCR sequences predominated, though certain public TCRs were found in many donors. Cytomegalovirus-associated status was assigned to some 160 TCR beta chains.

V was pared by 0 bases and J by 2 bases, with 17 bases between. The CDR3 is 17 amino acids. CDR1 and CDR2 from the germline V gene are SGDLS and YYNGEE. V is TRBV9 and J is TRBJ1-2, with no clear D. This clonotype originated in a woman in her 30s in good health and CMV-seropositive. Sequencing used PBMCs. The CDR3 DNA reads TGTGCCAGCAGCGTAGCTTCCCACCCGGCGGCAAACTATGGCTACACCTTC. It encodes CASSVASHPAANYGYTF.